What follows describes a single T cell receptor (beta chain). The study reverse transcribed the entire isolated RNA, so it sequenced expressed TCRB transcripts. Assay: immunoSEQ multiplex PCR; the TCRdb copy retains only in-frame clones and omits some. The data contain about 230,000 clones, 9% to 10% of them singletons. Germline loops: CDR1 SGHTA, CDR2 FQGNSA. V shed 3 bases and J shed 4 bases, with 8 bases lying between them. CDR3 size: 13 residues. This sample was included in a study of beta chain features in type 1 diabetes. About the study: There were some 98 million sorted cells examined across all samples.

Once sorted, every population was more than 98% pure. Sequenced: naive CD4+ T cells from blood. This chain links TRBV7-2 with TRBJ2-3; D possibly corresponds to TRBD2 (5 bases). This sequence was found in a woman under 30 in good health. CDR3 in DNA: TGTGCCAGCAGCTTCGGAGGTTCAGATACGCAGTATTTT. It translates to CASSFGGSDTQYF.